One sample yielded the 23 T cell receptor beta chains listed below, sequenced in a study of T cell repertoires in ileal Crohn's disease. Only in-frame clones appear in the TCRdb table, and some are missing; sequencing was by immunoSEQ multiplex PCR. There are some 12,000 clones in the sample; around 76% occur only once, and less than 5.5% lies in the top ten. The sample was ileal tissue. The receptors originated from an adult with Crohn's disease.

The J gene is TRBJ2-7, the V gene TRBV30; 9 bases are a match to TRBD1. Germline V gives CDR1 GTSNPN, CDR2 SVGIG (reference sequence). V shed 0 bases and J 6 bases; nucleotides not matched to a gene: 3. The CDR3 sequence is 13 residues long. The CDR3 region is CAWSVQGAVEQYF. The DNA of the CDR3 is TGTGCCTGGAGTGTACAGGGGGCGGTCGAGCAGTACTTC.

The chain carries TRBV19 and TRBJ2-1; 8 bases align to TRBD1. The V and J ends lost 3 bases and 6 bases, in that order; junction bases with no gene match: 4. The CDR3 runs 14 residues. Per germline, CDR1 LNHDA and CDR2 SQIVND (reference sequence). The DNA for the CDR3 is TGTGCCAGTAGTATTACAGGACAGGGCAATGAGCAGTTCTTC. This gives the protein CASSITGQGNEQFF.

This clone occurred a few times. CDR3 sequence: CASSELAGENYNEQFF. The CDR3 nucleotides are TGTGCCAGCAGCGAATTAGCGGGGGAAAACTACAATGAGCAGTTCTTC. This chain joins TRBV4-2 and TRBJ2-1, with 9 bases aligning to TRBD2. Trimming at V came to 5 bases and at J to 3 bases, leaving 8 bases not matched to a gene. Germline-derived CDR1 and CDR2 are LGHNA and YNFKEQ. The CDR3 has 16 residues.

This rearrangement joins TRBV10-3 to TRBJ2-3, with a weak D call TRBD1 (6 bases). The V gene lost 9 bases and the J gene lost 2 bases, with 12 bases spanning the gap. Germline V gene sequence: CDR1 ENHRY, CDR2 SYGVKD. The CDR3 loop spans 13 amino acids. For the CDR3, the DNA is TGTGCCATTCAGGGGTGGCCCACAGATACGCAGTATTTT. Protein sequence: CAIQGWPTDTQYF.

The chain is built from TRBV11-3 and TRBJ2-2, with 7 bases aligning to TRBD1. V trimming: 5 bases; J trimming: 13 bases; junction bases outside the gene matches: 7. This CDR3 is 12 amino acids long. In germline, CDR1 is SGHNT, CDR2 YENEEA. The CDR3: CASSQTGSRLFF. The CDR3 DNA is TGTGCCAGCAGCCAGACAGGGAGCCGGCTGTTTTTT.

This clone was counted only a few times. The chain recombines TRBV7-8 with TRBJ2-7; D is ambiguous. V lost 2 bases, J lost 2 bases, and 10 bases lay in between. The CDR3 is 14 amino acids. Germline lookup yields CDR1 SGHVS and CDR2 FQNEAQ. The DNA of the CDR3 is TGTGCCAGCAGCTTAATGGCAGGTCCCTACGAGCAGTACTTC. It specifies CASSLMAGPYEQYF.

The chain has TRBV5-6 and TRBJ1-2; TRBD1 aligns across 9 bases. The CDR3 is 15 amino acids. CDR1 and CDR2 from the germline V gene are SGHDT and YYEEEE. The junction had 7 bases not matched to a gene; V was cut back by 2 bases and J by 5 bases. The CDR3 reads CASSLTGGFFYGYTF. For the CDR3, the DNA is TGTGCCAGCAGCTTAACAGGGGGCTTTTTTTATGGCTACACCTTC.

The gene calls are TRBV7-8 and TRBJ2-3, with 13 bases lining up with TRBD2. Germline V gene lookup returns CDR1 SGHVS and CDR2 FQNEAQ. Trimming removed 5 bases from V and 3 bases from J; junction bases left unmatched: 5. There are 16 residues in the CDR3. The DNA for the CDR3 is TGTGCCAGCAGCCAGACACTAGCGGGAGGGACAGATACGCAGTATTTT. Its translation: CASSQTLAGGTDTQYF.

The chain joins TRBV5-1 to TRBJ1-1; D gene ambiguous. Trimming took 4 bases from V and 4 from J, leaving 8 bases between them. This CDR3 is built from 12 residues. The germline V gene has CDR1 SGHRS and CDR2 YFSETQ. The CDR3 bases are TGCGCCAGCAGCCGTTCCGGCACTGAAGCTTTCTTT. Protein: CASSRSGTEAFF. The full variable domain, with the rest looked up from reference TRBV5-1 and TRBJ1-1, is KAGVTQTPRYLIKTRGQQVTLSCSPISGHRSVSWYQQTPGQGLQFLFEYFSETQRNKGNFPGRFSGRQFSNSRSEMNVSTLELGDSALYLCASSRSGTEAFFGQGTRLTVV.

The rearrangement uses TRBV27 and TRBJ1-1, with 9 bases fitting TRBD1. V shed 3 bases and J 3 bases; nucleotides not matched to a gene: 2. The CDR3 consists of 14 residues. Germline loops: CDR1 MNHEY, CDR2 SMNVEV (reference sequence). The CDR3 is CASSFRDRDTEAFF. CDR3 DNA: TGTGCCAGCAGTTTTAGGGACAGGGACACTGAAGCTTTCTTT.

This clone has more than one count but fewer than ten. The J gene is TRBJ1-5, the V gene TRBV6-6; D may be TRBD1 (6 bases). Germline loops: CDR1 MNHNY, CDR2 SVGAGI (reference sequence). V was shortened by 6 bases and J by 2 bases, with 17 bases between the two germline ends. The CDR3 loop spans 16 amino acids. Here the CDR3 reads CASSYLGAGGNQPQHF. The CDR3 DNA sequence: TGTGCCAGCAGCTATCTGGGGGCAGGGGGCAATCAGCCCCAGCATTTT.

The rearrangement uses TRBV7-2 and TRBJ2-3; 8 bases match TRBD2. Trimming at V came to 4 bases and at J to 4 bases, leaving 10 bases not matched to a gene. Germline values: CDR1 SGHTA, CDR2 FQGNSA. The CDR3 loop spans 16 amino acids. The CDR3 sequence is CASSSLAGGAADTQYF. CDR3 DNA sequence: TGTGCCAGCAGCTCCCTTGCGGGGGGTGCTGCAGATACGCAGTATTTT. Variable domain in full (rest from reference TRBV7-2 and TRBJ2-3): GAGVSQSPSNKVTEKGKDVELRCDPISGHTALYWYRQSLGQGLEFLIYFQGNSAPDKSGLPSDRFSAERTGGSVSTLTIQRTQQEDSAVYLCASSSLAGGAADTQYFGPGTRLTVL.

This sequence joins TRBV6-6 and TRBJ1-5, with D perhaps TRBD1 (6 bases). This CDR3 contains 16 residues. The V gene's germline CDR1 is MNHNY and CDR2 SVGAGI (reference sequence). V dropped 0 bases and J dropped 0 bases, with 9 bases sitting between them. In DNA form, the CDR3 reads TGTGCCAGCAGTTACTCGACAGGTCTTAGCAATCAGCCCCAGCATTTT. This sequence encodes CASSYSTGLSNQPQHF.

The table lists this clone with a count of one. This chain links TRBV7-9 with TRBJ1-2; weak D call: TRBD1 (6 bases). From germline, CDR1 is SEHNR and CDR2 FQNEAQ (reference sequence). Trimming cost V 6 bases and J 3 bases, with 20 bases left between them. The CDR3 loop spans 16 amino acids. This chain's CDR3 is CASSGATGDYYYGYTF. The CDR3 coding sequence is TGTGCCAGCAGTGGCGCGACAGGCGACTATTACTATGGCTACACCTTC.

This sequence joins TRBV2 and TRBJ2-3, with TRBD1 matching 8 bases. The V gene's germline CDR1 is SNHLY and CDR2 FYNNEI. V trimming: 4 bases; J trimming: 2 bases; junction bases outside the gene matches: 8. The CDR3 has 16 amino acids. The CDR3 nucleotides are TGTGCCAGCAGTGCGACAGGGGCTCTATCCACAGATACGCAGTATTTT. Translated: CASSATGALSTDTQYF.

CDR3 DNA: TGTGCCAGCTCACCACTTATTTTGCAGGGGGCAAGTACTGAAGCTTTCTTT. Encoded protein: CASSPLILQGASTEAFF. The rearrangement joins TRBV18 to TRBJ1-1, with 8 positions matching TRBD1. CDR3 length: 17 residues. CDR1 and CDR2 (germline): KGHSH, LQKENI. With V trimmed by 1 base and J by 5 bases, 12 bases remained unmatched.

This clone was observed once. This rearrangement joins TRBV2 to TRBJ1-2; D unclear. The germline CDR1 and CDR2 sequences are SNHLY and FYNNEI. The CDR3 is 14 residues long. V lost 0 bases, J lost 2 bases, and 7 bases lay in between. In DNA form, the CDR3 reads TGTGCCAGCAGTGAAGCCCACGGGAACTATGGCTACACCTTC. Translated, it gives CASSEAHGNYGYTF.

V is TRBV5-1 and J is TRBJ2-7; TRBD1 might be the D (6 bases). The length of the CDR3 is 15 residues. Germline CDR1 SGHRS, CDR2 YFSETQ. V lost 3 bases and J lost 1, with 14 bases in between. The CDR3 coding sequence is TGCGCCAGCAGCTCAGGGGATCCGCTATCCTACGAGCAGTACTTC. Amino acids: CASSSGDPLSYEQYF.

The chain has TRBV5-1 and TRBJ1-2; D gene ambiguous. This CDR3 comprises 13 residues. Trimming removed 3 bases from V and 1 base from J, with 7 bases in between. CDR1 and CDR2 (germline): SGHRS, YFSETQ. In nucleotides, the CDR3 is TGCGCCAGCAGCTCCAGCGGTAACTATGGCTACACCTTC. Amino acid sequence: CASSSSGNYGYTF.

The gene calls are TRBV18 and TRBJ1-2; TRBD1 aligns across 8 bases. Trimming removed 3 bases from V and 2 bases from J; junction bases left unmatched: 11. Germline V CDR1 and CDR2: KGHSH, LQKENI. This CDR3 region has 17 residues. Written as DNA, the CDR3 is TGTGCCAGCTCACCCTCTCTCTTGACAGGGGCGAACTATGGCTACACCTTC. It translates to CASSPSLLTGANYGYTF.

The chain combines TRBV5-5 with TRBJ1-5; D is undetermined. Germline V gene sequence: CDR1 SGHKS, CDR2 YYEKEE (reference sequence). The CDR3 contains 15 residues. Trimming took off 0 bases at V and 4 bases at J, with 11 bases between the two ends. CDR3 protein: CASSLGLPLNQPQHF. The CDR3 DNA is TGTGCCAGCAGCTTGGGACTGCCTCTAAATCAGCCCCAGCATTTT.

The chain couples TRBV6-1 to TRBJ2-2; TRBD2 aligns across 13 bases. This CDR3 region has 14 residues. J lost 8 bases, V lost 8 bases, and 5 bases had no gene match. CDR1 is MNHNS and CDR2 is SASEGT in the germline V gene. The CDR3 region is CASSGLAGVGELFF. As DNA, the CDR3 is TGTGCCAGCTCAGGACTAGCGGGGGTGGGGGAGCTGTTTTTT.

This chain links TRBV5-4 with TRBJ2-3; 11 bases align to TRBD2. CDR3 length: 17 residues. The germline V gene encodes CDR1 SGHNT and CDR2 YYREEE (reference sequence). Germline trimming cut 4 bases from V and 4 bases from J; bases unmatched to any gene: 11. This CDR3 is CASSRRLLAGVPDTQYF. The DNA of the CDR3 is TGTGCCAGCAGCCGCCGACTACTAGCGGGAGTCCCAGATACGCAGTATTTT.